This TCR beta chain was captured by sequencing in a study of shared clonotypes between healthy human individuals (dated by TCRdb to 2020 to 2021). About the investigation overall: A couple of women and a few men aged 18 to 49 years were included in the cohort. Per donor, three plates each were used for CD4 naive and CD4 memory, two for CD8 naive, and one for CD8 memory. Blood TCR repertoires of several healthy adults were deeply sequenced to estimate repertoire size and the extent of clonotype sharing between individuals. To increase sequencing depth and limit assay-specific biases, TCR repertoire library preparation and sequencing were carried out by different laboratories using diverse techniques. Each donor's leukapheresis produced roughly between about 0.8 and 10 billion PBMCs. The paper as a whole reports these results and caveats: Pairwise subsampling indicated that sequencing depth was expected to affect the degree of clonotype sharing among donors. Because the study included only a small number of donors, the genetic and exposure-history diversity represented was limited. Incomplete sequencing was indicated by rarefaction of sorted-subset datasets, despite the large sequencing depth. Compared with non-shared clonotypes, the clonotypes found in all four sorted-subset donors had higher generation probabilities. Only blood was sampled, and tissue TCR repertoires likely differ from those in blood. Naive subsets generally had larger estimated clonotype richness than memory subsets did. Across a few donors, around 5.4% of naive CD4, roughly 3.5% of naive CD8, 2.3% of memory CD4, and about 0.4% of memory CD8 clonotypes were shared.

This clone has a single count. The specificity of this receptor is unknown. No quality values exist for individual bases; no much larger clone is one base distant. The donors were healthy, HIV-negative adults with no recently reported acute infections or vaccinations. Every donor was a Caucasian adult living in Nashville, Tennessee, USA. The CD8 memory samples were a combination of magnetically selected CD45RO+ cells and CCR7-negative CD45RA+ effector memory (TemRA) cells. Blood was collected by leukapheresis, and PBMCs were isolated by Ficoll-Histopaque density gradient centrifugation and then cryopreserved in liquid nitrogen vapor phase. Analytical flow cytometry was used to check the purity and quantity of each magnetically sorted T cell population. Genomic DNA was isolated from every sorted fraction and measured by UV absorbance on a Nanodrop 2000c. TCR CDR3 regions were amplified from genomic DNA by multiplex PCR using the deep immunoSEQ assay. Genomic DNA extracted from each cell subset was distributed evenly over all wells of several immunoSEQ 96-well plates, and each plate served as one replicate. For sorted subsets, each replicate PCR was loaded with about 200 ng genomic DNA, equivalent to some 31,000 T cell genomes. Purified libraries were quantified with a Qubit 3.0 fluorometer, sized on a Bioanalyzer 2100, and re-quantified with the KAPA Library Quantification kit. Each immunoSEQ 96-well plate was sequenced on its own single-read 150-cycle Illumina NextSeq 550 flow cell. For the original study's pipeline: Because the immunoSEQ output included only junctional sequences and no quality scores, the filtering could not be the same as the filtering used for full-length reads. Sequences were annotated with PyIR, a Python wrapper for IgBLAST v1.9, using IMGT germline references to assign V/J genes and CDR3. Reads were removed for weak V/J assignments (E-value above 1e-6), missing CDR3, stop codons, out-of-frame junctions, or ambiguous translated residues. V3J clonotypes were defined as sequences sharing the same inferred V gene, J gene, and CDR3 amino acid sequence. Percentage overlap between repertoires was calculated by dividing the number of shared unique clonotypes by the size of the smaller repertoire. Richness of each repertoire was evaluated using RTK rarefaction, the Chao1 estimator, and Recon v2.1 estimates of unobserved clonotypes. OLGA was used to compute generation probabilities for all TCRbeta clonotypes that the gDNA method yielded from a few donors. This immuneACCESS table, as held by TCRdb, lists in-frame sequences with V and J called but not all clones. Of the missing ones, under half trace to an unresolved V gene in checked studies; the others have no known cause. V and J calls and clone size are copied from that table; D and trimming were computed from the DNA. Counted in this sample were around 320,000 clones; roughly 84% of them appeared once. The ten most abundant clones make up around 15% of the sample.

V is pared back by 5 bases and J by 10 bases, with 18 bases lying between the germline termini. CDR1 GTSNPN and CDR2 SVGIG were looked up in the germline V gene (reference sequence). The CDR3 holds 14 amino acids from the cysteine to the phenylalanine. The sequence is cut down to CDR3 DNA, 42 bases in frame from base 1. The rearrangement joined TRBV30 to TRBJ1-6; tentative D gene TRBD1, with 5 bases matching. The TCR originated in a man between 18 and 29 years old in good health. The sample comprised memory CD8+ T cells sorted from blood. This sample's cell subset or site label indicates: CD45RO+ cells pooled with CCR7-negative TemRA cells. The sequence in DNA is TGTGCCTGGCAACTGGGGGGTATTAGCTCACCCCTCCACTTT. It encodes CAWQLGGISSPLHF.